This T cell receptor beta chain derives from a study of cytomegalovirus exposure and HLA in healthy donors. On the study more broadly: The 120 validation repertoires used the same platform as the 650 to 850 first-cohort repertoires (as reported by a later analysis).

Germline CDR1 and CDR2: ENHRY and SYGVKD. CDR3 length: 17 residues. The ends were cut back, 4 bases at V and 2 bases at J, with 21 bases in the middle. This clone was seen only once. Its antigen is unknown. Produced via immunoSEQ multiplex PCR; TCRdb's table is partial and in-frame only. The table shows about 360,000 clones, with 86% occurring only once. General study findings and limits: The authors enumerated under 200 TCR beta chains as linked to cytomegalovirus. Among the CMV-associated chains, three were confirmed in vitro as specific for CMV antigens. High sensitivity and specificity were reportedly achieved when the classifier diagnosed cytomegalovirus status.

The chain couples TRBV10-3 to TRBJ2-7; D might be TRBD2 (6 bases). The clonotype originates from a young woman in good health and CMV-seronegative. Sequencing input: PBMCs. CDR3 DNA sequence: TGTGCCATCAGTGCACTACCCGGGGACTTCCCAACCTACGAGCAGTACTTC. It codes for CAISALPGDFPTYEQYF.